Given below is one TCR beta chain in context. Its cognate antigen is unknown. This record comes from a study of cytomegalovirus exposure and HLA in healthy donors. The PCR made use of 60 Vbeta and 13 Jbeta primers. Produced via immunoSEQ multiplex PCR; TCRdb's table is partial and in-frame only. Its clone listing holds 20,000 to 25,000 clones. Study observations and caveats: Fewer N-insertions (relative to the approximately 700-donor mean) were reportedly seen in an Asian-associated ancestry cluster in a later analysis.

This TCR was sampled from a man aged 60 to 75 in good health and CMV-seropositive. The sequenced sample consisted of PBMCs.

CDR3 coding DNA: TGCGCCAGCAGCTTGACAGGGACAAATAACTATGGCTACACCTTC. It encodes CASSLTGTNNYGYTF. The rearrangement links TRBV5-1 to TRBJ1-2; D possibly corresponds to TRBD1 (6 bases). Germline V gene lookup returns CDR1 SGHRS and CDR2 YFSETQ. Trimming stripped 1 base from V and 1 base from J, with 11 bases between. This CDR3 comprises 15 residues. Together with reference TRBV5-1 and TRBJ1-2, the CDR3 gives the full variable domain: KAGVTQTPRYLIKTRGQQVTLSCSPISGHRSVSWYQQTPGQGLQFLFEYFSETQRNKGNFPGRFSGRQFSNSRSEMNVSTLELGDSALYLCASSLTGTNNYGYTFGSGTRLTVV.